The clone carrying this T cell receptor (beta chain) showed up many times. This sample stems from a study of early T cells in non-severe SARS-CoV-2 infection. Study-wide context: Unpaired chains resulted from sequencing bulk RNA of unsorted whole blood.

Trimming left V 1 base short and J 7 bases short, with 17 bases between. The CDR3 runs 15 residues. Germline V gene lookup returns CDR1 SNHLY and CDR2 FYNNEI. Attachment of unique molecular identifiers was made to individual cDNA molecules. A single record per CDR3 protein comes from TCRdb applying MiXCR to the 5' RACE reads. The profile shows some 29,000 distinct CDR3 sequences, less than 6.5% of them singletons. The chain uses TRBV2 and TRBJ2-7; TRBD1 is a possible D gene (6 bases). Sequences were obtained from whole blood. The receptor was isolated from an adult who was a healthcare worker with PCR-confirmed SARS-CoV-2 infection or an uninfected control (not recorded which). CDR3 in DNA: TGTGCCAGCAGTGAAGAACCGGGACACCCTATTGAGCAGTACTTC. Translated, it gives CASSEEPGHPIEQYF.